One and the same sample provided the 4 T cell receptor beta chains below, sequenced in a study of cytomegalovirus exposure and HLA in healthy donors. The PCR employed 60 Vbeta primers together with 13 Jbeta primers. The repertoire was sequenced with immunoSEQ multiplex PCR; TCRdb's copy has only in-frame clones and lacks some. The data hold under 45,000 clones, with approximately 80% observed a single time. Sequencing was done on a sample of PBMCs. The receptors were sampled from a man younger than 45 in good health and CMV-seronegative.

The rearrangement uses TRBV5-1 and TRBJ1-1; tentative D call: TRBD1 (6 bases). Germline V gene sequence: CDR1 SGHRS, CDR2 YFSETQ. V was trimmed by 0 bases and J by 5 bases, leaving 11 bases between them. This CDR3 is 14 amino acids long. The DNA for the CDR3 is TGCGCCAGCAGCTTGGGGGGGGGCCTTACTGAAGCTTTCTTT. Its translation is CASSLGGGLTEAFF.

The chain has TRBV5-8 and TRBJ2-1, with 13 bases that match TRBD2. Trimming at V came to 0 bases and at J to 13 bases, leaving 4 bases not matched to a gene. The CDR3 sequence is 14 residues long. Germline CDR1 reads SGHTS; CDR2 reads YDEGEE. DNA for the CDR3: TGTGCCAGCAGCTTGGGGACTAGCGGGAGTCGACAGTTCTTC. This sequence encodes CASSLGTSGSRQFF. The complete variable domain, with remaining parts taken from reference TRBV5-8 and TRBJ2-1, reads EAGVTQSPTHLIKTRGQQATLRCSPISGHTSVYWYQQALGLGLQFLLWYDEGEERNRGNFPPRFSGRQFPNYSSELNVNALELEDSALYLCASSLGTSGSRQFFGPGTRLTVL.

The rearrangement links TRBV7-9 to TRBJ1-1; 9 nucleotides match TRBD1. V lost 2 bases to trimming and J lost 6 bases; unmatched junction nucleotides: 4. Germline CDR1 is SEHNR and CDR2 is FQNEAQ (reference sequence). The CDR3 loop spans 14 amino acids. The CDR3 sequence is CASSLSGTGPEAFF. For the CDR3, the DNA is TGTGCCAGCAGCTTATCCGGGACAGGGCCTGAAGCTTTCTTT.

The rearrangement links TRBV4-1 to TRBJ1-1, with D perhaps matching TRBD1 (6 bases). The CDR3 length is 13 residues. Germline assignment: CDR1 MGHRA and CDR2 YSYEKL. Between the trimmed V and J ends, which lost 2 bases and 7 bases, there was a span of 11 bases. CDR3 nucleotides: TGCGCCAGCAGCCAACCCGGACAGTTTGAAGCTTTCTTT. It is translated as CASSQPGQFEAFF.